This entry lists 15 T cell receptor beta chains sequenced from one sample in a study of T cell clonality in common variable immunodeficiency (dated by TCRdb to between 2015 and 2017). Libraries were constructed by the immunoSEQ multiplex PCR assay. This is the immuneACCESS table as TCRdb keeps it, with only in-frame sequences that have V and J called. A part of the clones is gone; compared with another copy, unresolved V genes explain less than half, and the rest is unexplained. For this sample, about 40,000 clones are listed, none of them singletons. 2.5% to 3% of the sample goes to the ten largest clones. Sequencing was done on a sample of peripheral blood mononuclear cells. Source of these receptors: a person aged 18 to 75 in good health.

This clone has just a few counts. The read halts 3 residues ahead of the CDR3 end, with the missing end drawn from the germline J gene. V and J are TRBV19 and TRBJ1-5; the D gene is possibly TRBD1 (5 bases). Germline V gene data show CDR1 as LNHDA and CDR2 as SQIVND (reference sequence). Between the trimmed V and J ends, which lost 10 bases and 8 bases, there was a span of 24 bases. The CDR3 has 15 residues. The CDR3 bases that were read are TGTGCCACGGATAGGGGCCTCGTAAACCTCGAGCCC. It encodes CATDRGLVNLEP. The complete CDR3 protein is CATDRGLVNLEPQHF.

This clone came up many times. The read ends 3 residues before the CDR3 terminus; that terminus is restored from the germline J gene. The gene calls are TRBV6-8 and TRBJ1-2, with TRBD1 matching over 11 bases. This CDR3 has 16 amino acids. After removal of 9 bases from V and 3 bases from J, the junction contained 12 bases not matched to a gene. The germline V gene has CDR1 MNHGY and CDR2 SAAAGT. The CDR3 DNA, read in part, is TGTGCCAGAGGTGAGGACAGGGGGCATCAGGACTATGGC. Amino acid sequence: CARGEDRGHQDYG. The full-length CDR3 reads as CARGEDRGHQDYGYTF.

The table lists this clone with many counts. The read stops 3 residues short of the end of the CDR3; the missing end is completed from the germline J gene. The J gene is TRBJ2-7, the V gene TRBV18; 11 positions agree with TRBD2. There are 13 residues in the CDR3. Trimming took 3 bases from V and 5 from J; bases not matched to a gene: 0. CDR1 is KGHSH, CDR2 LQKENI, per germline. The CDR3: CASSPGLADEQYF. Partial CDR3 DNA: TGTGCCAGCTCACCGGGACTAGCGGACGAG.

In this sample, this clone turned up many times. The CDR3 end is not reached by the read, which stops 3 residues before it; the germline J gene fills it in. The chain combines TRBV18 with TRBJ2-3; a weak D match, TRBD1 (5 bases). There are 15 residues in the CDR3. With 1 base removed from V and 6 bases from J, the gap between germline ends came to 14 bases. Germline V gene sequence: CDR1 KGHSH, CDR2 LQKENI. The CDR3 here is CASSPLPGLGDTQYF. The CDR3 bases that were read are TGTGCCAGCTCACCACTGCCAGGGCTAGGGGATACG.

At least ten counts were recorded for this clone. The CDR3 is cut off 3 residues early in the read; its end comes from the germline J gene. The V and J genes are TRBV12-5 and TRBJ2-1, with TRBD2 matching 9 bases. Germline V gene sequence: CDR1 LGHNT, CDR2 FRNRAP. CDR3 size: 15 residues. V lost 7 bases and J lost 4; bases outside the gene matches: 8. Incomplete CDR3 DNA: TGTGCTAGTGCTCTACTAGCGGGCCCATACAATGAG. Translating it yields CASALLAGPYNE. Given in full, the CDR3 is CASALLAGPYNEQFF.

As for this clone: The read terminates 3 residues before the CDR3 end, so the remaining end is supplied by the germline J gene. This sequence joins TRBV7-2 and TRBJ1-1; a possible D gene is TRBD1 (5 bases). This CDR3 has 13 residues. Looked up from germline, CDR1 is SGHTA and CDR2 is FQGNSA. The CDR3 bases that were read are TGTGCCAGCAAGGATTACCGGGACTATACA. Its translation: CASKDYRDYT. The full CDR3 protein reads CASKDYRDYTAFF.

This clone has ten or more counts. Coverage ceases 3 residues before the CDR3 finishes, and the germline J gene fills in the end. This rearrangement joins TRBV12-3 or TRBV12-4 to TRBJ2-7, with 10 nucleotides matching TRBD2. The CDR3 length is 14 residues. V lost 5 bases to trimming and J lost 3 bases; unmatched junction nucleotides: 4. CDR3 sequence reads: CASSPSGGNYEQYF. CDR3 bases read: TGTGCCAGCAGTCCTAGCGGGGGTAACTACGAG.

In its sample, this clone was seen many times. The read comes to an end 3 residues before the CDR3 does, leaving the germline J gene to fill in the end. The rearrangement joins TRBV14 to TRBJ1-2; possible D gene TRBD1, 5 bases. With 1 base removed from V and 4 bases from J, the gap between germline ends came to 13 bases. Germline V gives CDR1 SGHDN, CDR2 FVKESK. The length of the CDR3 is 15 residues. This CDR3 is CASSQGGVGIYGYTF. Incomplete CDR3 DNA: TGTGCCAGCAGCCAAGGAGGGGTAGGGATCTATGGC. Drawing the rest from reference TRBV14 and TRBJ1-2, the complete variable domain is EAGVTQFPSHSVIEKGQTVTLRCDPISGHDNLYWYRRVMGKEIKFLLHFVKESKQDESGMPNNRFLAERTGGTYSTLKVQPAELEDSGVYFCASSQGGVGIYGYTFGSGTRLTVV.

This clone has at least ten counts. CDR3 protein: CASSQPGLAGANEQFF. Incomplete CDR3 DNA: TGTGCCAGCAGCCAACCAGGACTAGCGGGAGCAAATGAG. The chain couples TRBV14 to TRBJ2-1, with 13 bases lining up with TRBD2. With the read ending 3 residues before the CDR3 end, the germline J gene is used to fill in that end. Germline lookup yields CDR1 SGHDN and CDR2 FVKESK. The CDR3 extends over 16 amino acids. Losses at the gene ends were 2 bases for V and 7 bases for J; bases not matched to a gene: 5. Based on the CDR3 plus reference TRBV14 and TRBJ2-1, the full variable domain is EAGVTQFPSHSVIEKGQTVTLRCDPISGHDNLYWYRRVMGKEIKFLLHFVKESKQDESGMPNNRFLAERTGGTYSTLKVQPAELEDSGVYFCASSQPGLAGANEQFFGPGTRLTVL.

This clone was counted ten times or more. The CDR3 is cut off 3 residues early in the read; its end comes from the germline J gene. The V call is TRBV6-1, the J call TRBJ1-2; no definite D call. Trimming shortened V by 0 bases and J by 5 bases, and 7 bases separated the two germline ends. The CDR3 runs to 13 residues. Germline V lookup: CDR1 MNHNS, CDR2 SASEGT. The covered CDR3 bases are TGTGCCAGCAGTGAAGCGCGAGCTTATGGC. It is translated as CASSEARAYG. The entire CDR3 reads CASSEARAYGYTF.

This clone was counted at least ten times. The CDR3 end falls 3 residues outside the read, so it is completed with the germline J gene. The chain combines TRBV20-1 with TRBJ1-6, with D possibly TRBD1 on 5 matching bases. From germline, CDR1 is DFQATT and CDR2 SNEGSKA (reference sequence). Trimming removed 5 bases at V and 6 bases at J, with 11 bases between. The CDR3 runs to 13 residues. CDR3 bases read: TGCAGTGCTCCGGGGGGGATTAATTCACCC. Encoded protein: CSAPGGINSP. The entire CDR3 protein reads CSAPGGINSPLHF.

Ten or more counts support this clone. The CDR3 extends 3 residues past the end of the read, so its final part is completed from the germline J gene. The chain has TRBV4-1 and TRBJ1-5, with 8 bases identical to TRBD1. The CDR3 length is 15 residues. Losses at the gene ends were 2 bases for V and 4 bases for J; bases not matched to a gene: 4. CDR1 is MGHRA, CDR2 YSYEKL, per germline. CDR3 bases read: TGCGCCAGCAGCCAATCAGGGGGCTCGAATCAGCCC. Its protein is CASSQSGGSNQP. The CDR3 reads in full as CASSQSGGSNQPQHF.

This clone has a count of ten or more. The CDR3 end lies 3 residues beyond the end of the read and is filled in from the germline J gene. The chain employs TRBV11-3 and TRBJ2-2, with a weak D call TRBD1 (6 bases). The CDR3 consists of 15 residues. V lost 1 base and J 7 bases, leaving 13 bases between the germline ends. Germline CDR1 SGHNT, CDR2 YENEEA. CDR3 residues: CASSLAGVSNGELFF. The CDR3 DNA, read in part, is TGTGCCAGCAGCTTAGCAGGGGTTTCGAACGGGGAG.

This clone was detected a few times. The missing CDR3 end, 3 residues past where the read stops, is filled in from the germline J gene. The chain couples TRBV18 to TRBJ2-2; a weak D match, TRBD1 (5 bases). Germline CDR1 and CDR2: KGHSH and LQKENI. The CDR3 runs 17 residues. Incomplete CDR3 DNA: TGTGCCAGCTCACCACAGGGGTTGACGGCAACTAATGAAAAG. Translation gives CASSPQGLTATNEK. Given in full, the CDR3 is CASSPQGLTATNEKLFF.

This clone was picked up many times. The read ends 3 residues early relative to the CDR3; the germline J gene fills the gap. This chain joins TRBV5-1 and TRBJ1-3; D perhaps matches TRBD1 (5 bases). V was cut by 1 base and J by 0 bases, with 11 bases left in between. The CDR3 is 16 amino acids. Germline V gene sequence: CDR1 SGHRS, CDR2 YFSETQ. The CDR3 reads CASSLWGEGSGNTIYF. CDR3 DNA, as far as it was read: TGCGCCAGCAGCTTGTGGGGGGAAGGCTCTGGAAACACC.